Listed here is a single T cell receptor (beta chain). CDR3 size: 15 residues. Trimming took 2 bases from V and 8 from J, leaving 13 bases between them. Germline CDR1 and CDR2: LGHNA and YSLEER. Assay: immunoSEQ multiplex PCR; the TCRdb copy retains only in-frame clones and omits some. The data show 13,000 to 15,000 clones, approximately 30% seen once. This sample was included in a study of graft-versus-host responses after intestinal transplantation. Study results and limitations: Recipient marrow showed GvH clones, some seen first in ileum or blood.

With roughly 200,000 irradiated, violet-dye-labeled stimulator cells, roughly 200,000 CFSE-labeled responder cells were plated. The sequencing here drew on alloreactive CD8+ T cells from a mixed lymphocyte reaction culture, taken before intestinal transplant. Subset: CFSE-low proliferating T cells sorted from approximately 6-day pre-transplant mixed lymphocyte reaction (GvH or HvG direction). This rearrangement joins TRBV4-3 to TRBJ2-6, with D perhaps TRBD2 (6 bases). This clonotype was obtained from a human patient who received an intestinal transplant. CDR3 sequence reads: CASSQSGDGTNVLTF. The CDR3 DNA reads TGCGCCAGCAGCCAATCGGGAGACGGGACCAACGTCCTGACTTTC.